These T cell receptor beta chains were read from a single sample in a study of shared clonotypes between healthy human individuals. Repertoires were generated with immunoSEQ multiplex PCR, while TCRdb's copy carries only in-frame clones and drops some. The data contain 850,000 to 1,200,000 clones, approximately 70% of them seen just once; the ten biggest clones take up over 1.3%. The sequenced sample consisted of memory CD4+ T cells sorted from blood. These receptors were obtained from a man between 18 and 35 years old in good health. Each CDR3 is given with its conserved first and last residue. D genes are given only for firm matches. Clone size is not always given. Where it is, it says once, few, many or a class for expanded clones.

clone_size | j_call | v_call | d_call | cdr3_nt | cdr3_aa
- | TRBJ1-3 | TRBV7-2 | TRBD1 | TGTGCCAGCAGCACAACAGGGGGCTCTTCTGGAAACACCATATATTTT | CASSTTGGSSGNTIYF
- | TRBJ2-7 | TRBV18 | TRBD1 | TGTGCCAGCTCACCAAGACAGGGGGGTTACGAGCAGTACTTC | CASSPRQGGYEQYF
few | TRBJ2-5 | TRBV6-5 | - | TGTGCCAGCAGGACTCCAGGACGAGAGACCCAGTACTTC | CASRTPGRETQYF
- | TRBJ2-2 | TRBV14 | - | TGTGCCAGCAGCCAACGGCAGGCTTACACCGGGGAGCTGTTTTTT | CASSQRQAYTGELFF
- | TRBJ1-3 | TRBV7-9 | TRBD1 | TGTGCCAGCAGCCCGGGGACAGGCCCTGGAAACACCATATATTTT | CASSPGTGPGNTIYF
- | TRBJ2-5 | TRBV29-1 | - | TGCAGCGCTGAACTCGGAACAGGGAGTAGGGAGACCCAGTACTTC | CSAELGTGSRETQYF
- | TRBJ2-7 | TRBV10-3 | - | TGTGCCAGCTCGGAAATCAGATACGAGCAGTACTTC | CASSEIRYEQYF
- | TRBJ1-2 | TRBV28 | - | TGTGCCAGCGGCAAACAGAGCCCCTCGGAGGGCTACACCTTC | CASGKQSPSEGYTF
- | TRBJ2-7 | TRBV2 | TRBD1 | TGTGCCACCCTCCGGGACAGGGGCTATGACGAGCAGTACTTC | CATLRDRGYDEQYF
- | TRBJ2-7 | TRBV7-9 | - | TGTGCCAGCAGCTCCCCCGGGCCCGCCTACGAGCAGTACTTC | CASSSPGPAYEQYF
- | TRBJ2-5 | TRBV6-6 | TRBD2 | TGTGCCGCCCGGACTAGCGGGAGTGAGACCCAGTACTTC | CAARTSGSETQYF
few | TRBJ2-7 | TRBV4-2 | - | TGTGCCAGCCGCCTGGACCCGGGGGCAAACTCCTACGAGCAGTACTTC | CASRLDPGANSYEQYF
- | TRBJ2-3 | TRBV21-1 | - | TGTGCCAGCAGATTAAAGAGGGTAGAAGCAGATACGCAGTATTTT | CASRLKRVEADTQYF